This paragraph covers one TCR beta chain sequence. Its antigen is currently unknown. Clones were read by immunoSEQ multiplex PCR, and TCRdb kept only the in-frame ones, dropping some. The sample lists some 70,000 clones, more than 75% seen once, with about 7.9% in the top ten. Trimming shortened V by 1 base and J by 1 base, and 7 bases separated the two germline ends. The CDR3 covers 14 residues. The germline gives CDR1 LGHNA, CDR2 YSLEER. These data are taken from a study of OX40 agonist ivuxolimab in advanced cancers. Looking at the study overall: Under the entry rules, prior anti-PD-1, anti-PD-L1 or anti-CTLA-4 therapy was allowed, and about 38% had some.

If patients had autoimmune disease history or systemic immunosuppression, they were excluded. Overall study findings and caveats: At doses 0.1 to 3.0 mg/kg, CD4+ and CD8+ clones expanded.

The material was CD4+ or CD8+ T cells sorted from blood, obtained in a trial of the OX40 agonist ivuxolimab. The chain combines TRBV4-3 with TRBJ1-1; D is perhaps TRBD1 (5 bases). The origin of this receptor is an adult with an advanced solid tumor such as melanoma, head and neck, liver or kidney cancer. In nucleotides, the CDR3 is TGCGCCAGCAGCCAAGGGACAAAGAACACTGAAGCTTTCTTT. Translating it yields CASSQGTKNTEAFF.